This T cell receptor (beta chain) originates from a study of T cell responses to AZD1222 COVID-19 vaccine. The assay was immunoSEQ multiplex PCR, and TCRdb's table has in-frame clones only and misses some. The repertoire holds 120,000 or so clones, with approximately 85% as singletons. As regards this clone: As yet, its antigen is unknown.

Study-wide findings and caveats: AZD1222 recipients seropositive at baseline numbered only 5 to 7. White British ancestry dominated among donors, who included more females, and clonal diversity was possibly underestimated.

Trimming stripped 1 base from V and 4 bases from J, with 18 bases between. This CDR3 region has 17 residues. CDR1 and CDR2 from the germline V gene are SGHRS and YFSETQ. The sequence derives from an adult in good health. Sequencing used peripheral blood, obtained on day 0 of AZD1222 vaccination. The rearrangement links TRBV5-1 to TRBJ2-1, with unresolved D. CDR3 coding DNA: TGCGCCAGCAGCTTGTTTGGCGGAAACAAAGTGTACAATGAGCAGTTCTTC. Amino acids: CASSLFGGNKVYNEQFF.